Reported below is one T cell receptor (beta chain). Its antigen is as yet unknown. This entry is derived from a study of shared clonotypes between healthy human individuals. Study-wide findings and caveats: Non-shared clonotypes displayed generation probabilities falling below those of clonotypes present in all four donors.

V was pared by 0 bases and J by 4 bases, with 6 bases of the junction left unmatched. This CDR3 spans 16 amino acids. CDR1 and CDR2 (germline): SGHRS, YFSETQ. At the deep level, the assay was run. Profiling relied on immunoSEQ multiplex PCR, and the TCRdb table lists in-frame clones only, not all of them. The profile shows 950,000 to 1,300,000 clones, about 75% of them singletons. Negatively enriched CD4+ T cells were divided by CD45RA into naive and memory. The specimen sequenced was memory CD4+ T cells sorted from blood. The subset here: CD45RA-negative fraction. This sequence was found in a man aged 18 to 30 in good health. This chain connects TRBV5-1 to TRBJ2-5; 10 bases line up with TRBD2. CDR3 coding DNA: TGCGCCAGCAGCTTGGCGTCTAGCGGGGGACGAGAGACCCAGTACTTC. Encoded protein: CASSLASSGGRETQYF.